These 10 T cell receptor beta chains were all obtained from the same sample, sequenced in a study of shared clonotypes between healthy human individuals. Using immunoSEQ multiplex PCR, the repertoire was profiled, and TCRdb retains in-frame clones only, with some absent. In the table there are about 750,000 clones, 80% to 95% of which are singletons. CD45RO-negative, CCR7-selected cells formed the naive CD8 fraction, which excluded terminally differentiated effector memory CD45RA+ cells. Sequenced input: naive CD8+ T cells sorted from blood. The origin of the receptors is a man aged 25 to 45 in good health.

Notes on this clone: The same CDR3 can be traced to other DNA sequences in this sample. This sequence joins TRBV15 and TRBJ1-5; 10 bases match TRBD1. CDR1 is LNHNV and CDR2 is YYDKDF in the germline V gene (reference sequence). Trimming took 4 bases from V and 7 from J; bases not matched to a gene: 4. This CDR3 region has 14 residues. The CDR3 DNA is TGTGCCACCAGCACGACAGGGGGCGGGCAGCCCCAGCATTTT. This sequence encodes CATSTTGGGQPQHF.

The rearrangement links TRBV7-9 to TRBJ2-2, with TRBD1 identical over 9 bases. With 3 bases clipped from V and 3 bases from J, the junction kept 2 bases outside the gene matches. Germline assignment: CDR1 SEHNR and CDR2 FQNEAQ (reference sequence). CDR3 size: 15 residues. CDR3 amino acids: CASSFRDRDTGELFF. CDR3 DNA sequence: TGTGCCAGCAGCTTCCGGGACAGGGACACCGGGGAGCTGTTTTTT.

Notes on this clone: Other DNA sequences in the sample encode the same CDR3. The chain combines TRBV27 with TRBJ2-7, with TRBD1 identical over 11 bases. The CDR3 is 15 amino acids. Per germline, CDR1 MNHEY and CDR2 SMNVEV (reference sequence). J lost 3 bases, V lost 2 bases, and 3 bases had no gene match. The CDR3, as DNA: TGTGCCAGCAGTTTAGGGACAGGGGGAAGCTACGAGCAGTACTTC. Translating gives CASSLGTGGSYEQYF.

The V and J genes are TRBV10-3 and TRBJ2-7; TRBD2 aligns across 15 bases. Trimming at V came to 7 bases and at J to 7 bases, leaving 5 bases not matched to a gene. Looked up from germline, CDR1 is ENHRY and CDR2 is SYGVKD. CDR3 size: 14 residues. This CDR3 is CAIKGLAGGVEQYF. In nucleotides, the CDR3 is TGTGCCATCAAAGGACTAGCGGGAGGGGTAGAGCAGTACTTC.

The CDR3 DNA reads as TGTGCCAGTAGTTCCCAGACTAGCGGGACGGGCTCCTACAATGAGCAGTTCTTC. Protein: CASSSQTSGTGSYNEQFF. The chain uses TRBV19 and TRBJ2-1, with 11 bases lining up with TRBD2. CDR1 and CDR2 from the germline V gene are LNHDA and SQIVND (reference sequence). CDR3 length: 18 amino acids. V trimming: 5 bases; J trimming: 0 bases; junction bases outside the gene matches: 9. The complete variable domain, with remaining parts taken from reference TRBV19 and TRBJ2-1, reads DGGITQSPKYLFRKEGQNVTLSCEQNLNHDAMYWYRQDPGQGLRLIYYSQIVNDFQKGDIAEGYSVSREKKESFPLTVTSAQKNPTAFYLCASSSQTSGTGSYNEQFFGPGTRLTVL.

This rearrangement joins TRBV15 to TRBJ2-7; 8 bases align to TRBD1. Germline V gene sequence: CDR1 LNHNV, CDR2 YYDKDF (reference sequence). The CDR3 spans 15 residues. V gave up 6 bases and J gave up 0 bases; unmatched junction bases: 7. The CDR3 nucleotides are TGTGCCACCAGAACGACAGGGGCTAGCTCCTACGAGCAGTACTTC. It translates to CATRTTGASSYEQYF. Complete variable domain (other parts from reference TRBV15 and TRBJ2-7): DAMVIQNPRYQVTQFGKPVTLSCSQTLNHNVMYWYQQKSSQAPKLLFHYYDKDFNNEADTPDNFQSRRPNTSFCFLDIRSPGLGDTAMYLCATRTTGASSYEQYFGPGTRLTVT.

V gene TRBV7-6 combines with J gene TRBJ2-5, with TRBD1 matching 7 bases. The V segment lost 2 bases and the J segment 5 bases; nucleotides outside the gene matches: 8. The CDR3 is made up of 15 amino acids. Germline CDR1 reads SGHVS; CDR2 reads FNYEAQ. For the CDR3, the DNA is TGTGCCAGCAGCTTAAGGGTAGGGGGCGCTGAGACCCAGTACTTC. Its protein product is CASSLRVGGAETQYF.

J is TRBJ2-1 and V is TRBV10-3; possible D gene TRBD1, 5 bases. Germline assignment: CDR1 ENHRY and CDR2 SYGVKD. The V end was cut by 2 bases, the J end by 0 bases, with 14 bases between. CDR3 length: 17 amino acids. The chain's CDR3 is CAISELTGPSSYNEQFF. The CDR3 DNA follows: TGTGCCATCAGTGAGCTCACAGGACCTAGCTCCTACAATGAGCAGTTCTTC.

The genes are TRBV7-6 and TRBJ2-2; D is unresolved. The CDR3 contains 12 residues. V lost 10 bases to trimming and J lost 8 bases, with 14 bases between them. CDR1 SGHVS and CDR2 FNYEAQ come from the germline V gene. This chain's CDR3 is CATPTILGELFF. In DNA, the CDR3 is TGTGCCACCCCTACGATATTAGGGGAGCTGTTTTTT. Based on the CDR3 plus reference TRBV7-6 and TRBJ2-2, the full variable domain is GAGVSQSPRYKVTKRGQDVALRCDPISGHVSLYWYRQALGQGPEFLTYFNYEAQQDKSGLPNDRFSAERPEGSISTLTIQRTEQRDSAMYRCATPTILGELFFGEGSRLTVL.

CDR3 residues: CASSLERSEAYEQYF. In DNA, the CDR3 is TGTGCCAGCAGCTTAGAGAGGTCAGAAGCCTACGAGCAGTACTTC. This chain joins TRBV7-6 and TRBJ2-7; D ambiguous. CDR3 size: 15 residues. With 1 base removed from V and 2 bases from J, the gap between germline ends came to 12 bases. CDR1 SGHVS and CDR2 FNYEAQ come from the germline V gene.